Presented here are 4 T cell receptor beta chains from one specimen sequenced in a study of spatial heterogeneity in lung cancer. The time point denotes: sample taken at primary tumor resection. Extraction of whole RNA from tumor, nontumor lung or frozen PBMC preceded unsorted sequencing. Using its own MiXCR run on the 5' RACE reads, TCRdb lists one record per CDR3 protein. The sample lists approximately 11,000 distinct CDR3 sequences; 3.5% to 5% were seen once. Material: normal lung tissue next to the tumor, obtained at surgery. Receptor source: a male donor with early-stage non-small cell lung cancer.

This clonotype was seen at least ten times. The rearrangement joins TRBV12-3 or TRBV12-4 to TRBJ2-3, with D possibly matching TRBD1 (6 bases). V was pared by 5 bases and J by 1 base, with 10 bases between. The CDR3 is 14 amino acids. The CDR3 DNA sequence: TGTGCCAGCAGTCACGCAGGGGGCACAGATACGCAGTATTTT. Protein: CASSHAGGTDTQYF.

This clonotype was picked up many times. CDR3 sequence: CSARGGTSGKSEQFF. In nucleotides, the CDR3 is TGCAGTGCTAGAGGCGGGACTAGCGGGAAGAGTGAGCAGTTCTTC. J is TRBJ2-1 and V is TRBV20-1; 13 nucleotides match TRBD2. The CDR3 consists of 15 residues. Per the germline V gene, CDR1 is DFQATT and CDR2 is SNEGSKA (reference sequence). V shed 1 base, J shed 9 bases, and the junction held 6 bases outside the gene matches.

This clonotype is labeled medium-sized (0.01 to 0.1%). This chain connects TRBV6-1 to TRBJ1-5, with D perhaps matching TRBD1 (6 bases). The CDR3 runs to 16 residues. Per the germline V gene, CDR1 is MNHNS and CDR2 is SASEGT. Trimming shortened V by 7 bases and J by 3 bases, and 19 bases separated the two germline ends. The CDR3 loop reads CASKAGGTGTNQPQHF. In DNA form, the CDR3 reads TGTGCCAGCAAGGCGGGAGGTACAGGGACCAATCAGCCCCAGCATTTT.

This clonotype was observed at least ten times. CDR3 sequence: CASSSGSGTEAFF. The CDR3 coding sequence is TGTGCCAGCAGCTCGGGATCGGGGACTGAAGCTTTCTTT. V gene TRBV7-9 combines with J gene TRBJ1-1; no firm D call. The CDR3 is 13 residues long. Germline V gene sequence: CDR1 SEHNR, CDR2 FQNEAQ (reference sequence). V lost 4 bases, J lost 5 bases, and 11 bases lay in between.